The 14 T cell receptor beta chains in this list originate from one sample, sequenced in a study of blood T cell repertoires in COVID-19. The repertoire was sequenced with immunoSEQ multiplex PCR; TCRdb's copy has only in-frame clones and lacks some. The sample lists fewer than 200,000 clones; roughly 73% were seen once. Material: peripheral blood. The receptors stem from a man in his 70s with acute or convalescent COVID-19.

This chain joins TRBV27 and TRBJ1-1; the D gene is possibly TRBD1 (5 bases). The V gene's germline CDR1 is MNHEY and CDR2 SMNVEV (reference sequence). The CDR3 sequence is 16 residues long. In DNA, the CDR3 is TGTGCTCAGCCTGGAGTGAAAACGGACACGAACACTGAAGCTTTCTTT. This translates into CAQPGVKTDTNTEAFF.

The rearrangement links TRBV7-2 to TRBJ2-3, with a possible D match to TRBD2 (5 bases). Trimming took off 6 bases at V and 1 base at J, with 14 bases between the two ends. The CDR3 runs to 15 residues. Germline V gives CDR1 SGHTA, CDR2 FQGNSA. CDR3 coding DNA: TGTGCCAGCAGTAGCGACGTAGCGCGCACAGATACGCAGTATTTT. It encodes CASSSDVARTDTQYF.

The J gene is TRBJ2-7, the V gene TRBV10-2; D may be TRBD2 (6 bases). The V and J ends lost 3 bases and 2 bases respectively, with 11 bases between them. The CDR3 length is 14 residues. Germline V gene sequence: CDR1 WSHSY, CDR2 SAAADI. Here the CDR3 DNA reads TGCGCCAGCAGTGATTCTAGCGACGCCTACGAGCAGTACTTC. Residues: CASSDSSDAYEQYF.

This chain links TRBV5-1 with TRBJ2-7; 9 nucleotides align to TRBD2. The germline CDR1 and CDR2 sequences are SGHRS and YFSETQ. This CDR3 region has 14 residues. Trimming removed 4 bases from V and 2 bases from J; junction bases left unmatched: 4. The CDR3 spells CASSPSGDPYEQYF. The CDR3 nucleotides read TGCGCCAGCAGCCCTAGCGGGGATCCCTACGAGCAGTACTTC.

The chain combines TRBV5-1 with TRBJ2-1; 12 nucleotides align to TRBD2. This CDR3 is built from 17 residues. Trimming at V came to 2 bases and at J to 6 bases, leaving 9 bases not matched to a gene. CDR1 and CDR2 (germline): SGHRS, YFSETQ. CDR3 residues: CASSFRSGTSGRNEQFF. CDR3 sequence (DNA): TGCGCCAGCAGCTTTCGTTCCGGGACTAGCGGGCGCAATGAGCAGTTCTTC.

The rearrangement links TRBV3-1 (or the pseudogene TRBV3-2) to TRBJ2-5; tentatively, D is TRBD2 (5 bases). In germline, CDR1 is LGHDT, CDR2 YNNKEL (reference sequence). The CDR3 has 14 residues. V was shortened by 3 bases and J by 5 bases, with 13 bases between the two germline ends. This CDR3 reads CASSQVAGGETQYF. The CDR3 DNA follows: TGTGCCAGCAGCCAGGTGGCGGGTGGCGAGACCCAGTACTTC.

The rearrangement joins TRBV5-4 to TRBJ1-2; 8 positions match TRBD1. Germline V gives CDR1 SGHNT, CDR2 YYREEE (reference sequence). V dropped 1 base and J dropped 7; count of bases not matched to a gene: 9. The CDR3 spans 15 residues. The CDR3 sequence is CASSLFRGRAGGYTF. As DNA, the CDR3 is TGTGCCAGCAGCTTGTTCAGGGGGCGGGCGGGTGGCTACACCTTC.

This clone occurred once. This chain links TRBV7-9 with TRBJ2-7; 7 positions match TRBD2. CDR3 length: 14 amino acids. Germline-derived CDR1 and CDR2 are SEHNR and FQNEAQ (reference sequence). The trim removed 5 bases at V and 2 bases at J, leaving 6 bases unmatched. CDR3 protein: CASSPSGVPYEQYF. The DNA of the CDR3 is TGTGCCAGCAGCCCGAGCGGGGTTCCCTACGAGCAGTACTTC.

The chain couples TRBV5-6 to TRBJ1-2, with D unclear. CDR3 length: 13 residues. In germline, CDR1 is SGHDT, CDR2 YYEEEE. V gave up 3 bases and J gave up 8 bases, with 14 bases separating them. CDR3 amino acids: CASSSATVRGYTF. In DNA, the CDR3 is TGTGCCAGCAGCTCGGCTACAGTGAGAGGCTACACCTTC.

The sample holds one count of this clone. The rearrangement links TRBV11-3 to TRBJ2-5, with 7 bases that match TRBD1. Germline CDR1 and CDR2: SGHNT and YENEEA. V was pared by 5 bases and J by 1 base, with 4 bases of the junction left unmatched. The CDR3 has 14 amino acids. For the CDR3, the DNA is TGTGCCAGCAGCGACCGGGACAGCCAAGAGACCCAGTACTTC. This encodes CASSDRDSQETQYF. The variable domain in full, completed from reference TRBV11-3 and TRBJ2-5, reads EAGVVQSPRYKIIEKKQPVAFWCNPISGHNTLYWYLQNLGQGPELLIRYENEEAVDDSQLPKDRFSAERLKGVDSTLKIQPAELGDSAVYLCASSDRDSQETQYFGPGTRLLVL.

The gene calls are TRBV19 and TRBJ2-7, with 7 bases lining up with TRBD2. CDR1 LNHDA and CDR2 SQIVND come from the germline V gene (reference sequence). The ends lost 8 bases at V and 4 bases at J; junction bases unmatched: 2. The CDR3 is 11 residues long. Here the CDR3 reads CASGDYYEQYF. The CDR3 coding sequence is TGTGCCAGTGGGGACTATTACGAGCAGTACTTC.

The chain recombines TRBV11-2 with TRBJ1-2; 8 bases align to TRBD1. The germline V gene encodes CDR1 SGHAT and CDR2 FQNNGV. The CDR3 has 16 amino acids. Unmatched junction bases numbered 6, after V lost 1 base and J lost 2 bases. CDR3 protein: CASSLGDRNPNYGYTF. CDR3 DNA: TGTGCCAGCAGCTTAGGGGACAGGAATCCGAACTATGGCTACACCTTC.

This CDR3 is CASSQGTSGGGSDTQYF. CDR3 bases: TGTGCCAGCAGCCAAGGGACTAGCGGGGGTGGATCTGATACGCAGTATTTT. The chain employs TRBV4-2 and TRBJ2-3, with 13 bases aligning to TRBD2. Germline V gives CDR1 LGHNA, CDR2 YNFKEQ. After removal of 1 base from V and 6 bases from J, the junction contained 7 bases not matched to a gene. CDR3 length equals 17 residues.

V and J are TRBV5-1 and TRBJ1-2; 9 bases line up with TRBD1. The J segment lost 8 bases and the V segment lost 4 bases, leaving 15 bases of the junction unmatched. The CDR3 has 16 amino acids. Germline V CDR1 and CDR2: SGHRS, YFSETQ. The CDR3 here is CASSAQGAEMSGGYTF. CDR3 sequence (DNA): TGCGCCAGCAGCGCACAGGGGGCGGAGATGTCGGGCGGCTACACCTTC.